The 27 T cell receptor beta chains below come from one sample, sequenced in a study of T cell responses to AZD1222 COVID-19 vaccine. Assay: immunoSEQ multiplex PCR; the TCRdb copy retains only in-frame clones and omits some. The sample yields about 93,000 clones, approximately 92% seen once. Sample: peripheral blood, taken 28 days after the second AZD1222 dose. Receptors originate from an adult who received the AZD1222 COVID-19 vaccine.

The V call is TRBV2, the J call TRBJ2-2; TRBD1 aligns across 8 bases. The CDR3 spans 13 residues. CDR1 SNHLY and CDR2 FYNNEI come from the germline V gene. Unmatched junction bases numbered 3, after V lost 5 bases and J lost 7 bases. The DNA of the CDR3 is TGTGCCAGCAGTACACAGGGGGTCGGGGAGCTGTTTTTT. Residues: CASSTQGVGELFF.

The rearrangement uses TRBV19 and TRBJ2-1; 11 nucleotides line up with TRBD1. Germline CDR1 reads LNHDA; CDR2 reads SQIVND (reference sequence). Trimming took 4 bases from V and 4 from J; bases not matched to a gene: 6. CDR3 size: 16 residues. The CDR3 coding sequence is TGTGCCAGTAGTAGGACAGGGGGCGCGGAGTACAATGAGCAGTTCTTC. Residues: CASSRTGGAEYNEQFF. Based on the CDR3 plus reference TRBV19 and TRBJ2-1, the full variable domain is DGGITQSPKYLFRKEGQNVTLSCEQNLNHDAMYWYRQDPGQGLRLIYYSQIVNDFQKGDIAEGYSVSREKKESFPLTVTSAQKNPTAFYLCASSRTGGAEYNEQFFGPGTRLTVL.

The rearrangement uses TRBV9 and TRBJ2-1, with a weak D call TRBD2 (6 bases). V lost 2 bases and J lost 9, with 9 bases in between. The germline V gene encodes CDR1 SGDLS and CDR2 YYNGEE. The CDR3 spans 12 residues. The CDR3 region has the DNA TGTGCCAGCAGCGTTACGGGGGTTGAGCAGTTCTTC. Its protein is CASSVTGVEQFF.

The chain uses TRBV25-1 and TRBJ1-2; D not certain. The CDR3 totals 13 residues. The germline CDR1 and CDR2 sequences are MGHDK and SYGVNS. V was shortened by 0 bases and J by 3 bases, with 5 bases between the two germline ends. The CDR3 sequence: CASSEYGDYGYTF. In DNA, the CDR3 is TGTGCCAGCAGTGAATACGGGGACTATGGCTACACCTTC.

This clone is medium-sized by share. This chain uses TRBV10-3 with TRBJ2-7, with D perhaps TRBD2 (7 bases). Germline lookup yields CDR1 ENHRY and CDR2 SYGVKD. V was pared by 4 bases and J by 6 bases, with 13 bases between. The CDR3 contains 13 residues. The CDR3 DNA reads TGTGCCATCAGTGCTGAGGGGGAGGGCGAGCAGTACTTC. Protein product: CAISAEGEGEQYF.

The chain employs TRBV6-5 and TRBJ1-4; D is undetermined. Germline CDR1 is MNHEY and CDR2 is SVGAGI. The CDR3 loop spans 14 amino acids. The germline V and J ends were trimmed by 6 bases and 0 bases, with 8 bases remaining between them. The CDR3 region has the DNA TGTGCCAGCAGCCGGACCTCAACTAATGAAAAACTGTTTTTT. Translation gives CASSRTSTNEKLFF.

The rearrangement links TRBV27 to TRBJ2-1; 7 nucleotides line up with TRBD1. The V and J ends lost 2 bases and 7 bases, in that order; junction bases with no gene match: 17. CDR1 and CDR2 from the germline V gene are MNHEY and SMNVEV (reference sequence). This CDR3 is 18 amino acids long. The CDR3 coding sequence is TGTGCCAGCAGTTTACGTGTCAAGGGGACAGCGTCGGATAATGAGCAGTTCTTC. It translates to CASSLRVKGTASDNEQFF.

The rearrangement joins TRBV24-1 to TRBJ1-1; D possibly corresponds to TRBD1 (6 bases). This CDR3 comprises 16 residues. Between the trimmed V and J ends, which lost 3 bases and 0 bases, there was a span of 13 bases. Per germline, CDR1 KGHDR and CDR2 SFDVKD. The CDR3 region is CATSDGQTALNTEAFF. As DNA, the CDR3 is TGTGCCACCAGTGATGGACAGACAGCACTGAACACTGAAGCTTTCTTT.

This chain joins TRBV12-5 and TRBJ1-1; D call uncertain. Per the germline V gene, CDR1 is LGHNT and CDR2 is FRNRAP. CDR3 length equals 12 residues. Trimming removed 4 bases from V and 7 bases from J, with 10 bases in between. The CDR3, as DNA: TGTGCTAGTGGTTCCCGAGGTTTTGAAGCTTTCTTT. It yields the protein CASGSRGFEAFF.

The chain combines TRBV9 with TRBJ2-3; D is possibly TRBD2 (5 bases). From germline, CDR1 is SGDLS and CDR2 YYNGEE. The CDR3 length is 15 residues. The V end was cut by 3 bases, the J end by 2 bases, with 13 bases between. DNA of the CDR3: TGTGCCAGCAGCGCGGAAGAGGGTTCCACAGATACGCAGTATTTT. Protein product: CASSAEEGSTDTQYF.

This clone was found once. The rearrangement links TRBV30 to TRBJ2-3, with 8 nucleotides matching TRBD1. Trimming removed 5 bases from V and 8 bases from J; junction bases left unmatched: 3. CDR1 is GTSNPN, CDR2 SVGIG, per germline (reference sequence). The CDR3 consists of 11 residues. CDR3 bases: TGTGCCTGGGGACAGGGTGGTACGCAGTATTTT. It yields the protein CAWGQGGTQYF.

The V gene is TRBV7-8, the J gene TRBJ1-3, with D possibly matching TRBD1 (5 bases). CDR1 is SGHVS and CDR2 is FQNEAQ in the germline V gene. The CDR3 runs to 12 residues. Trimming removed 1 base from V and 8 bases from J, with 6 bases in between. CDR3 bases: TGTGCCAGCAGCTTAGGGGGGGACACCATATATTTT. This gives the protein CASSLGGDTIYF.

The chain employs TRBV9 and TRBJ1-1; TRBD1 might be the D (5 bases). The CDR3 loop spans 15 amino acids. CDR1 SGDLS and CDR2 YYNGEE come from the germline V gene. Trimming cost V 0 bases and J 1 base, with 10 bases left between them. CDR3 in amino acids: CASSVGAGSNTEAFF. CDR3 DNA: TGTGCCAGCAGCGTAGGGGCAGGGTCGAACACTGAAGCTTTCTTT.

V is TRBV5-5 and J is TRBJ2-7; TRBD1 matches at 7 bases. CDR1 SGHKS and CDR2 YYEKEE come from the germline V gene (reference sequence). J was trimmed by 5 bases and V by 2 bases; bases with no gene match: 1. This CDR3 has 12 residues. CDR3 DNA sequence: TGTGCCAGCAGCTTAGGGGGCCACGAGCAGTACTTC. This sequence encodes CASSLGGHEQYF.

The chain carries TRBV7-6 and TRBJ1-1; D is ambiguous. The germline gives CDR1 SGHVS, CDR2 FNYEAQ. This CDR3 region has 15 residues. Deletions cut 1 base from V and 0 bases from J, with 9 bases between. CDR3 in DNA: TGTGCCAGCAGCTTAGGAGGGCCAGTGAACACTGAAGCTTTCTTT. This sequence encodes CASSLGGPVNTEAFF.

The chain couples TRBV9 to TRBJ1-1, with TRBD1 as a possible D gene (5 bases). Germline V CDR1 and CDR2: SGDLS, YYNGEE. V was pared by 6 bases and J by 5 bases, with 14 bases between. There are 13 residues in the CDR3. CDR3 nucleotides: TGTGCCAGCAACCGAGGGGCCGGGACTGAAGCTTTCTTT. Protein product: CASNRGAGTEAFF. The whole variable domain, filled in from reference TRBV9 and TRBJ1-1, reads DSGVTQTPKHLITATGQRVTLRCSPRSGDLSVYWYQQSLDQGLQFLIQYYNGEERAKGNILERFSAQQFPDLHSELNLSSLELGDSALYFCASNRGAGTEAFFGQGTRLTVV.

This sequence joins TRBV20-1 and TRBJ1-2; 9 nucleotides align to TRBD1. The CDR3 extends over 12 amino acids. V gave up 3 bases and J gave up 5 bases; unmatched junction bases: 1. CDR1 is DFQATT and CDR2 is SNEGSKA in the germline V gene (reference sequence). DNA for the CDR3: TGCAGTGCTAGTGGGACAGGGTATGGCTACACCTTC. This codes for CSASGTGYGYTF.

The gene calls are TRBV6-4 and TRBJ2-7; 9 positions agree with TRBD1. V shed 2 bases and J 3 bases; nucleotides not matched to a gene: 2. Germline lookup yields CDR1 MRHNA and CDR2 SNTAGT. The CDR3 loop spans 14 amino acids. The CDR3 nucleotides read TGTGCCAGCAGTGACAGGGACAGGGTCTACGAGCAGTACTTC. Its protein is CASSDRDRVYEQYF.

V and J are TRBV5-1 and TRBJ2-7, with 8 nucleotides matching TRBD1. The CDR3 runs 16 residues. Germline lookup yields CDR1 SGHRS and CDR2 YFSETQ. The ends lost 4 bases at V and 4 bases at J; junction bases unmatched: 13. Here the CDR3 DNA reads TGCGCCAGCAGCACCCGTGACGGGACAGGCCATTACGAGCAGTACTTC. Amino acids: CASSTRDGTGHYEQYF. Full variable domain (outside the CDR3, taken from reference TRBV5-1 and TRBJ2-7): KAGVTQTPRYLIKTRGQQVTLSCSPISGHRSVSWYQQTPGQGLQFLFEYFSETQRNKGNFPGRFSGRQFSNSRSEMNVSTLELGDSALYLCASSTRDGTGHYEQYFGPGTRLTVT.

V usage is TRBV6-6 and J usage is TRBJ2-5; D is perhaps TRBD1 or TRBD2 (6 bases each). Germline V gene lookup returns CDR1 MNHNY and CDR2 SVGAGI (reference sequence). This CDR3 spans 16 amino acids. V lost 0 bases and J 1 base, leaving 12 bases between the germline ends. CDR3 in amino acids: CASSYSGGPSQETQYF. The CDR3 bases are TGTGCCAGCAGTTACTCGGGGGGCCCGAGCCAAGAGACCCAGTACTTC.

As concerns this clone: The junction shows a germline mismatch at one end, possibly a read error. The chain joins TRBV19 to TRBJ2-1; 11 positions agree with TRBD2. Germline loops: CDR1 LNHDA, CDR2 SQIVND (reference sequence). This CDR3 spans 14 amino acids. Here the CDR3 reads CASSSGRALNEQFF. The CDR3 nucleotides read TGTGCCAGCAGTAGCGGGAGGGCCCTTAATGAGCAGTTCTTC.

The genes are TRBV18 and TRBJ2-3; 8 positions match TRBD2. The CDR3 extends over 17 amino acids. CDR1 is KGHSH and CDR2 is LQKENI in the germline V gene. The J segment lost 6 bases and the V segment lost 2 bases, leaving 13 bases of the junction unmatched. The CDR3 reads CASSPSLAGSASDTQYF. The CDR3 DNA follows: TGTGCCAGCTCACCAAGTCTAGCGGGTTCGGCTTCCGATACGCAGTATTTT.

The chain carries TRBV15 and TRBJ1-1, with 9 bases fitting TRBD1. This CDR3 region has 18 residues. V was clipped by 4 bases and J by 2 bases; unmatched bases: 14. The germline V gene encodes CDR1 LNHNV and CDR2 YYDKDF (reference sequence). CDR3 protein: CATSKKDRGGFKNTEAFF. CDR3 nucleotides: TGTGCCACCAGCAAAAAGGACAGGGGTGGGTTTAAAAACACTGAAGCTTTCTTT.

This chain links TRBV7-9 with TRBJ1-6; 10 nucleotides line up with TRBD1. CDR3 size: 15 residues. J was trimmed by 9 bases and V by 1 base; bases with no gene match: 3. CDR1 is SEHNR, CDR2 FQNEAQ, per germline (reference sequence). In DNA, the CDR3 is TGTGCCAGCAGCTTAGGACAGGGGGCCAGTTCACCCCTCCACTTT. Translated: CASSLGQGASSPLHF. Full variable domain (remainder filled in from reference TRBV7-9 and TRBJ1-6): DTGVSQNPRHKITKRGQNVTFRCDPISEHNRLYWYRQTLGQGPEFLTYFQNEAQLEKSRLLSDRFSAERPKGSFSTLEIQRTEQGDSAMYLCASSLGQGASSPLHFGNGTRLTVT.

J is TRBJ2-2 and V is TRBV4-3, with 11 positions matching TRBD2. V shed 0 bases and J 1 base; nucleotides not matched to a gene: 10. CDR1 and CDR2 from the germline V gene are LGHNA and YSLEER. The CDR3 contains 20 residues. The CDR3 region is CASSQDAFLAGGLNTGELFF. The CDR3 region has the DNA TGCGCCAGCAGCCAAGATGCCTTCCTAGCGGGGGGCTTGAACACCGGGGAGCTGTTTTTT.

This chain links TRBV2 with TRBJ2-3; D call uncertain. The CDR3 has 14 residues. The germline gives CDR1 SNHLY, CDR2 FYNNEI. The V end lost 4 bases, the J end lost 2 bases, and 10 bases lay between the germline ends. The CDR3 loop is CASSGPTTTDTQYF. DNA for the CDR3: TGTGCCAGCAGTGGACCGACGACCACAGATACGCAGTATTTT.

The V gene is TRBV18, the J gene TRBJ1-5; TRBD1 agrees at 9 bases. The CDR3 runs to 14 residues. After removal of 3 bases from V and 7 bases from J, the junction contained 4 bases not matched to a gene. Germline loops: CDR1 KGHSH, CDR2 LQKENI. CDR3 in amino acids: CASSPGTGRQPQHF. As DNA, the CDR3 is TGTGCCAGCTCACCGGGGACAGGGCGACAGCCCCAGCATTTT.